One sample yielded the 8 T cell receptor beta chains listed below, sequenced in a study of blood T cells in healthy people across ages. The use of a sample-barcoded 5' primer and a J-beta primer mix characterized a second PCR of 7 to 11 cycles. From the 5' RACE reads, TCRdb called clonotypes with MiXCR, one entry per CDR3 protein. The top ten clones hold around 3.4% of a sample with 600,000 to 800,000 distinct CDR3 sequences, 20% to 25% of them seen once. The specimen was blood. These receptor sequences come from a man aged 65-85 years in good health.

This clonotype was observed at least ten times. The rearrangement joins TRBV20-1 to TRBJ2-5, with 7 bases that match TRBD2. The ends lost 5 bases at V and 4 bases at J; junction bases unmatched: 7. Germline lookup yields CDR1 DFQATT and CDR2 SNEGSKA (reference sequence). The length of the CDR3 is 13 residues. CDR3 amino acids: CSAERDSLETQYF. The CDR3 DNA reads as TGCAGTGCTGAGCGGGATTCCTTAGAGACCCAGTACTTC.

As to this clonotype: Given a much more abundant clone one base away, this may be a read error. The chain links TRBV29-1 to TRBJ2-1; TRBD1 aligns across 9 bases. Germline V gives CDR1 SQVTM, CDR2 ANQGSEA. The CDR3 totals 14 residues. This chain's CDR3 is CSVEGTGDYNGQFF. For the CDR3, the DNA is TGCAGCGTTGAAGGGACAGGGGACTACAATGGGCAGTTCTTC.

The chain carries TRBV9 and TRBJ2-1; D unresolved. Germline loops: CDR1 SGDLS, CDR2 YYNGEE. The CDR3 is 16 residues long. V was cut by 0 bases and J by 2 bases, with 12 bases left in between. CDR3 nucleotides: TGTGCCAGCAGCGTAGGAGGACCAAGGACCTACAATGAGCAGTTCTTC. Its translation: CASSVGGPRTYNEQFF. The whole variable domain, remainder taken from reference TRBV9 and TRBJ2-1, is DSGVTQTPKHLITATGQRVTLRCSPRSGDLSVYWYQQSLDQGLQFLIQYYNGEERAKGNILERFSAQQFPDLHSELNLSSLELGDSALYFCASSVGGPRTYNEQFFGPGTRLTVL.

The CDR3 sequence: CASSQTGAGTQYF. In DNA, the CDR3 is TGTGCCAGCAGCCAGACAGGGGCAGGGACCCAGTACTTC. The V and J genes are TRBV7-2 and TRBJ2-5; the match to TRBD1 covers 8 bases. This CDR3 has 13 amino acids. Germline V gives CDR1 SGHTA, CDR2 FQGNSA. V lost 5 bases and J lost 7; bases outside the gene matches: 6.

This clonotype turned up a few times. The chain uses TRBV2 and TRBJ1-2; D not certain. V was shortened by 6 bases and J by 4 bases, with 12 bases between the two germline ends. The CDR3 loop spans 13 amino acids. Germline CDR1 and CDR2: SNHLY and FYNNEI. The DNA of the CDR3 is TGTGCCAGCAGGTCCGGAACGTTCTATGGCTACACCTTC. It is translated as CASRSGTFYGYTF. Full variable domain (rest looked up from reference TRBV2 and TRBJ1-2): EPEVTQTPSHQVTQMGQEVILRCVPISNHLYFYWYRQILGQKVEFLVSFYNNEISEKSEIFDDQFSVERPDGSNFTLKIRSTKLEDSAMYFCASRSGTFYGYTFGSGTRLTVV.

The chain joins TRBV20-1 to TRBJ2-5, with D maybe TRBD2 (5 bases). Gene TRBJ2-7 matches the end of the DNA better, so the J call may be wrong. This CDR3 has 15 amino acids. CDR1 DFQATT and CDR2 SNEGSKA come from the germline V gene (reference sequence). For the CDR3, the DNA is TGCAGTGCTAGAGAAGCGGAGGATGATTTCTACGAGCAGTACTTC. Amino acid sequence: CSAREAEDDFYEQYF.

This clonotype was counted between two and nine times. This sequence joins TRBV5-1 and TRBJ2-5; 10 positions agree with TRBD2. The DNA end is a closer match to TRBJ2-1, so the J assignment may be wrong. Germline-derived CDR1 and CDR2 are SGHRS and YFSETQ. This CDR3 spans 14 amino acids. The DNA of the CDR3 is TGCGCCAGCAGCTATACTAGCGGGAACAATGAGCAGTTCTTC. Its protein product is CASSYTSGNNEQFF.

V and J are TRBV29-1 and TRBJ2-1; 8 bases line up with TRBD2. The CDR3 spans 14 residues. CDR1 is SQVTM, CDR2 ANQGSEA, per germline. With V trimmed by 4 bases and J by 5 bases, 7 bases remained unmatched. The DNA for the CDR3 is TGCAGCGTTGTTTCCAGCGGGAGACACAATGAGCAGTTCTTC. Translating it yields CSVVSSGRHNEQFF.